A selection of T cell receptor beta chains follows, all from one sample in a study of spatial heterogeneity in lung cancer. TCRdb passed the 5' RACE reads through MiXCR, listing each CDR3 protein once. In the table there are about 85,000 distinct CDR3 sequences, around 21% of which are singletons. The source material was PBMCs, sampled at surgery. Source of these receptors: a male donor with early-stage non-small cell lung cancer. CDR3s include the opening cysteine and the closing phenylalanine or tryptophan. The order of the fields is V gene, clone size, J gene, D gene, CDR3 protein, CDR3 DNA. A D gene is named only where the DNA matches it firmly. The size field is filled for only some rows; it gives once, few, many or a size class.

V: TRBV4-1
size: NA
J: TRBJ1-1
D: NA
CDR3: CASSQDAGWGTEAFF
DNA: TGCGCCAGCAGCCAAGACGCAGGGTGGGGCACTGAAGCTTTCTTT

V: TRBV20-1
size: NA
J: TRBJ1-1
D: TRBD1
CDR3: CSAKGQLNTEAFF
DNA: TGCAGTGCTAAGGGACAGCTGAACACTGAAGCTTTCTTT

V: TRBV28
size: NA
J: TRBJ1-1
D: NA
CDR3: CASSLLVGLMNTEAFF
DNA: TGTGCCAGCAGTTTATTGGTCGGTTTAATGAACACTGAAGCTTTCTTT

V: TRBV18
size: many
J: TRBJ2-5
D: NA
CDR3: CASSLDGGGFQETQYF
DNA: TGTGCCAGCTCACTGGACGGTGGGGGCTTTCAAGAGACCCAGTACTTC

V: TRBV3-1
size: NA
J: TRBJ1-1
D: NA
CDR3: CASSQGPTEAFF
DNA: TGTGCCAGCAGCCAAGGTCCCACTGAAGCTTTCTTT

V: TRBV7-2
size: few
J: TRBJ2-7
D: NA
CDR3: CASSLRQGIPYEQYF
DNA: TGTGCCAGCAGCTTAAGGCAGGGTATACCCTACGAGCAGTACTTC

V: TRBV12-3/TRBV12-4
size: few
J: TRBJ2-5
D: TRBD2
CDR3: CASSSSGVETQYF
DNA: TGTGCCAGCAGCTCTAGCGGGGTGGAGACCCAGTACTTC

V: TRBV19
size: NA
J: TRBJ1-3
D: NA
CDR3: CASSANAPLSGNTIYF
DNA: TGTGCCAGTAGTGCGAACGCTCCCCTCTCTGGAAACACCATATATTTT

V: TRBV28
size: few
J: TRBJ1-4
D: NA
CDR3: CASSNPLTAVNEKLFF
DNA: TGTGCCAGCTCGAACCCATTGACAGCAGTTAATGAAAAACTGTTTTTT

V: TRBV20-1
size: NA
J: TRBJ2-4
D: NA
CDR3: CSATDSLPGIQYF
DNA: TGCAGTGCAACGGACAGCCTCCCGGGGATTCAGTACTTC

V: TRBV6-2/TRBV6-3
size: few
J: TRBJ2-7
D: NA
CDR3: CASTQSLAYEQYF
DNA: TGTGCCAGCACCCAGAGCCTTGCCTACGAGCAGTACTTC

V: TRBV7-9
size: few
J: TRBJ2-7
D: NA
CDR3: CASSLGSTGKSYEQYF
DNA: TGTGCCAGCAGCTTAGGTTCGACAGGCAAATCCTACGAGCAGTACTTC

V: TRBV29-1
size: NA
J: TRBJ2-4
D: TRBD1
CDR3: CRRRGQGLAKNIQYF
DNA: TGCAGGAGGCGGGGACAGGGACTAGCCAAAAACATTCAGTACTTC

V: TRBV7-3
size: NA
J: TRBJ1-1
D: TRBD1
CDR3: CASSRTGTGGTEAFF
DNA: TGTGCCAGCAGCCGGACCGGGACAGGGGGAACTGAAGCTTTCTTT

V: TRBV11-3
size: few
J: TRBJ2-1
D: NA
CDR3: CASSLVGGTDGGEQFF
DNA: TGTGCCAGCAGCTTAGTAGGGGGGACAGATGGAGGTGAGCAGTTCTTC

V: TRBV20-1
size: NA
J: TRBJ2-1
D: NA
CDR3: CSARSASFYNEQFF
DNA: TGCAGTGCACGTTCAGCGAGCTTCTACAATGAGCAGTTCTTC

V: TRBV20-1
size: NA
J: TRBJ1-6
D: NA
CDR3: CSARVTDYNSPLHF
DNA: TGCAGTGCTAGAGTGACAGACTATAATTCACCCCTCCACTTT

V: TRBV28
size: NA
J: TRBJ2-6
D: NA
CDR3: CASSFPAASGANVLTF
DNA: TGTGCCAGCAGTTTCCCGGCTGCCTCTGGGGCCAACGTCCTGACTTTC

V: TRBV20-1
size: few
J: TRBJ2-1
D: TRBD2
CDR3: CSAQSGRAIGEQFF
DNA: TGCAGTGCTCAGAGCGGGAGGGCCATAGGGGAGCAGTTCTTC

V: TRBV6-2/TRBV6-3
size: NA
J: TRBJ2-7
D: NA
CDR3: CASSRRSGGINEQYF
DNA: TGTGCCAGCAGTCGACGAAGCGGCGGGATAAACGAGCAGTACTTC

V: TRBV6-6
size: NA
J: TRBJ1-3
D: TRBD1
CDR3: CATGTGGNTIYF
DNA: TGTGCAACCGGGACAGGTGGAAACACCATATATTTT

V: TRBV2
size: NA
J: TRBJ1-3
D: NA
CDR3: CASSLQGSGNTIYF
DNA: TGTGCCAGCAGTCTACAGGGTTCTGGAAACACCATATATTTT

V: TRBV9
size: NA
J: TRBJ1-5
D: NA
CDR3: CASSVEAGSNQPQHF
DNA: TGTGCCAGCAGCGTAGAGGCAGGGAGCAATCAGCCCCAGCATTTT

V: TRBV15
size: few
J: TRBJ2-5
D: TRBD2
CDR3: CATSRATSGRSETQYF
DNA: TGTGCCACCAGCAGAGCGACTAGCGGGAGAAGTGAGACCCAGTACTTC

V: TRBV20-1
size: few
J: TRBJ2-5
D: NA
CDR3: CSAHGGGETQYF
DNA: TGCAGTGCCCACGGAGGGGGAGAGACCCAGTACTTC

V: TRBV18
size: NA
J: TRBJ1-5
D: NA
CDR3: CASSPPGPSNQPQHF
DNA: TGTGCCAGCTCACCACCGGGACCAAGCAATCAGCCCCAGCATTTT

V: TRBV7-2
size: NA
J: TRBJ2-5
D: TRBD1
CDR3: CASSSTGAKTQYF
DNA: TGTGCCAGCAGCTCGACAGGGGCAAAGACCCAGTACTTC

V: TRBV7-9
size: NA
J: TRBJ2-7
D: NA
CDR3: CASSPPFGEMGEQYF
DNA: TGTGCCAGCAGCCCCCCCTTTGGGGAGATGGGGGAGCAGTACTTC

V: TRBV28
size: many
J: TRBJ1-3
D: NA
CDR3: CASSPLGNTIYF
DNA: TGTGCCAGCAGTCCCCTGGGAAACACCATATATTTT

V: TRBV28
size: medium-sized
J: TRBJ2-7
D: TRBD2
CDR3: CASGLAGPYEQYF
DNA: TGTGCCAGCGGACTAGCGGGACCCTACGAGCAGTACTTC

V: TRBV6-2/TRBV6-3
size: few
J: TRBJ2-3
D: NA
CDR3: CASRPTGGAPDTQYF
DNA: TGTGCCAGCAGACCCACAGGGGGGGCCCCAGATACGCAGTATTTT

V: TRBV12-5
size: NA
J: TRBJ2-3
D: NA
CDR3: CASGHREADTQYF
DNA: TGTGCTAGTGGTCACCGGGAAGCAGATACGCAGTATTTT

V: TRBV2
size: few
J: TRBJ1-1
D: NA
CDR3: CASSDGGGTEAFF
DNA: TGTGCCAGCAGCGATGGTGGGGGGACTGAAGCTTTCTTT

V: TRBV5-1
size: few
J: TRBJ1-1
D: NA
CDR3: CASSPGGGARGIPEAFF
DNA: TGCGCCAGCAGCCCTGGAGGGGGGGCTCGGGGAATCCCTGAAGCTTTCTTT

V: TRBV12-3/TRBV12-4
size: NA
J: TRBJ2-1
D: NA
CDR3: CASSGRGARGTYNEQFF
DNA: TGTGCCAGCAGTGGCCGGGGGGCGCGGGGGACCTACAATGAGCAGTTCTTC

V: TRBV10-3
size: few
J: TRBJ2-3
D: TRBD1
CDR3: CAISQGQGISTDTQYF
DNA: TGTGCCATCAGCCAGGGACAGGGCATTAGCACAGATACGCAGTATTTT

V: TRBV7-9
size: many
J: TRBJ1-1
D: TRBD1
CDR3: CASRITGGTEAFF
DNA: TGTGCCAGCAGGATAACAGGGGGCACTGAAGCTTTCTTT

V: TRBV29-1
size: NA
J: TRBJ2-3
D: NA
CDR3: CSGEVGTDTQYF
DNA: TGCAGCGGGGAGGTTGGGACAGATACGCAGTATTTT

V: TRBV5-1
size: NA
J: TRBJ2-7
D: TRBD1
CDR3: CASSSTGGSEQYF
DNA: TGCGCCAGCAGCTCGACAGGGGGCTCCGAGCAGTACTTC

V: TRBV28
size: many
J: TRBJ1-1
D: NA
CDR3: CASRPGGGTEAFF
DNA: TGTGCCAGCAGGCCCGGGGGTGGCACTGAAGCTTTCTTT

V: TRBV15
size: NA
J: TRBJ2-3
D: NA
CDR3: CATSRGSGQGTDTQYF
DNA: TGTGCCACCAGCAGAGGAAGCGGGCAGGGCACAGATACGCAGTATTTT

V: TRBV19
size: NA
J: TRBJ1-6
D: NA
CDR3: CASRMDGENSPLHF
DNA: TGTGCCAGTCGGATGGATGGAGAAAATTCACCCCTCCACTTT